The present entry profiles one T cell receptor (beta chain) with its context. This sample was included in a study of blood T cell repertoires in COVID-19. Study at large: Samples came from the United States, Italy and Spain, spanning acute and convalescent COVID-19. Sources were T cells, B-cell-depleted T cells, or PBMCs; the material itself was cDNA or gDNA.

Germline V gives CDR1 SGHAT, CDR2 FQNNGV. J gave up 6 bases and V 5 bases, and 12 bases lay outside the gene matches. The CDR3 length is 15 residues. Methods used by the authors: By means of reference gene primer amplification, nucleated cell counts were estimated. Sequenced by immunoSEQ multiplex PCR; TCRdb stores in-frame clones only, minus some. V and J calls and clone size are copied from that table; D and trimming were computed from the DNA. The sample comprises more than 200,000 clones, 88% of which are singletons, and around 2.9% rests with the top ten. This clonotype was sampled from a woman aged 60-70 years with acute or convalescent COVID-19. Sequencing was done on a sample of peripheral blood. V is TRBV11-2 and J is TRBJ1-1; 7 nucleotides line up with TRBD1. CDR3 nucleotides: TGTGCCAGCAGCCCCCCCACAGGGGCGATCTCTGAAGCTTTCTTT. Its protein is CASSPPTGAISEAFF.